This TCR beta chain appears in the sequencing data of a study of identical twins. Every donor was a healthy Caucasian. TCRdb processed the 5' RACE reads anew with MiXCR; each CDR3 protein has one entry. The sample has approximately 240,000 distinct CDR3 sequences, about 14% seen once; the top ten hold around 8.9%. The CDR3 has 15 amino acids. CDR1 is SGHTA and CDR2 is FQGNSA in the germline V gene. With 5 bases clipped from V and 3 bases from J, the junction kept 4 bases outside the gene matches. Concerning this clonotype: The antigen is undetermined.

Findings of the study overall: While abundant cord blood beta clonotypes carried fewer insertions, memory repertoires showed no such pattern. There was an excess of low generation probability in the out-of-frame alpha sequences that twins shared.

Specimen: memory (CD45RO+) T cells sorted from blood. The clonotype originates from a woman aged 18-29 years in good health. This chain connects TRBV7-2 to TRBJ2-3; 11 bases agree with TRBD2. CDR3 amino acids: CASSEGLAETDTQYF. CDR3 DNA sequence: TGTGCCAGCAGCGAGGGACTAGCGGAGACAGATACGCAGTATTTT.